The 25 T cell receptor beta chains in this list originate from one sample, sequenced in a study of cytomegalovirus exposure and HLA in healthy donors. Use of 60 Vbeta and 13 Jbeta primers characterized the PCR. Libraries were prepared by immunoSEQ multiplex PCR; TCRdb keeps only in-frame clonotypes and omits some of them. The sample includes 100,000 to 140,000 clones, roughly 82% of them seen just once. The sequenced sample was PBMCs. The source of these receptors is a man aged 25-45 years in good health and CMV-seropositive.

Only one count was recorded for this clone. The CDR3 bases are TGTGCCAGCAGCTTAGTTGGGGGGGCCGAGGGTCAGTATTTT. Translation gives CASSLVGGAEGQYF. This chain uses TRBV7-9 with TRBJ2-3; D possibly corresponds to TRBD2 (7 bases). Germline assignment: CDR1 SEHNR and CDR2 FQNEAQ (reference sequence). The V and J ends lost 1 base and 12 bases respectively, with 17 bases between them. There are 14 residues in the CDR3.

The chain has TRBV7-8 and TRBJ2-3; TRBD2 might be the D (5 bases). Trimming stripped 1 base from V and 6 bases from J, with 17 bases between. The CDR3 runs 16 residues. CDR1 is SGHVS and CDR2 is FQNEAQ in the germline V gene. The CDR3 coding sequence is TGTGCCAGCAGCTTAGACGGGTTCCTGAGGGCCGATACGCAGTATTTT. Its translation is CASSLDGFLRADTQYF.

The chain links TRBV9 to TRBJ1-3; D is possibly TRBD1 (5 bases). This CDR3 has 15 residues. V shed 0 bases and J shed 2 bases, with 9 bases lying between them. Germline-derived CDR1 and CDR2 are SGDLS and YYNGEE. In nucleotides, the CDR3 is TGTGCCAGCAGCGTAGACGGCAGGGCTGGAAACACCATATATTTT. It encodes CASSVDGRAGNTIYF.

J is TRBJ1-5 and V is TRBV10-2, with D perhaps matching TRBD1 (6 bases). Trimming left V 3 bases short and J 4 bases short, with 10 bases between. The CDR3 loop spans 14 amino acids. Germline CDR1 reads WSHSY; CDR2 reads SAAADI. CDR3: CASSDGRGNQPQHF. The CDR3 bases are TGCGCCAGCAGTGATGGGAGGGGGAATCAGCCCCAGCATTTT.

This sequence joins TRBV5-1 and TRBJ2-6, with 10 bases aligning to TRBD1. Unmatched junction bases numbered 12, after V lost 7 bases and J lost 2 bases. The V gene's germline CDR1 is SGHRS and CDR2 YFSETQ. The CDR3 is 18 residues long. The CDR3 DNA reads TGCGCCAGCTCCGTAGCCGGGACAGGGGAGGCTGGGGCCAACGTCCTGACTTTC. Translating gives CASSVAGTGEAGANVLTF.

The chain links TRBV7-2 to TRBJ2-5; 9 bases line up with TRBD2. The CDR3 is made up of 17 amino acids. Germline V gives CDR1 SGHTA, CDR2 FQGNSA. The V segment lost 1 base and the J segment 2 bases; nucleotides outside the gene matches: 8. The CDR3 sequence: CASSLVGGGALQETQYF. The CDR3 region has the DNA TGTGCCAGCAGCTTAGTGGGCGGGGGGGCCCTACAAGAGACCCAGTACTTC.

The chain recombines TRBV7-8 with TRBJ1-3; 7 nucleotides match TRBD1. J gave up 4 bases and V 3 bases, and 9 bases lay outside the gene matches. The CDR3 contains 16 residues. Germline V gene lookup returns CDR1 SGHVS and CDR2 FQNEAQ. CDR3 loop: CASSFDRVFRGNTIYF. The CDR3 DNA reads TGTGCCAGCAGCTTCGACAGGGTGTTTAGGGGAAACACCATATATTTT.

The V and J genes are TRBV29-1 and TRBJ1-5, with D possibly TRBD1 on 5 matching bases. V was pared by 4 bases and J by 0 bases, with 13 bases between. The CDR3 spans 15 residues. Looked up from germline, CDR1 is SQVTM and CDR2 is ANQGSEA. Here the CDR3 reads CSVGAGLYSNQPQHF. For the CDR3, the DNA is TGCAGCGTTGGCGCAGGGCTGTATAGCAATCAGCCCCAGCATTTT.

The chain uses TRBV15 and TRBJ2-5; no firm D call. The CDR3 consists of 18 residues. V was cut by 5 bases and J by 5 bases, with 27 bases left in between. The germline V gene has CDR1 LNHNV and CDR2 YYDKDF (reference sequence). The CDR3 is CATSYPTAVQNQKETQYF. The DNA for the CDR3 is TGTGCCACCAGCTACCCTACGGCGGTGCAAAACCAAAAGGAGACCCAGTACTTC.

V is TRBV9 and J is TRBJ1-5; 7 nucleotides line up with TRBD1. This CDR3 has 14 residues. V dropped 0 bases and J dropped 11; count of bases not matched to a gene: 8. Germline CDR1 and CDR2: SGDLS and YYNGEE. The CDR3 DNA follows: TGTGCCAGCAGCGTAGGAGGGGACAGTTCGGCCCAGCATTTT. Protein sequence: CASSVGGDSSAQHF.

The CDR3: CASSPTGTGLKEQYF. The CDR3 coding sequence is TGTGCCAGCAGCCCCACCGGGACAGGGTTGAAAGAGCAGTACTTC. V and J are TRBV6-5 and TRBJ2-7; TRBD1 matches 9 bases. The germline gives CDR1 MNHEY, CDR2 SVGAGI. J gave up 7 bases and V 6 bases, and 13 bases lay outside the gene matches. The CDR3 has 15 residues.

The rearrangement links TRBV27 to TRBJ1-1, with TRBD1 matching over 8 bases. The V gene's germline CDR1 is MNHEY and CDR2 SMNVEV (reference sequence). The ends lost 4 bases at V and 7 bases at J; junction bases unmatched: 11. The CDR3 spans 15 residues. CDR3 in DNA: TGTGCCAGCAGTTGGGACAGGTCCCCACAGGGTGAAGCTTTCTTT. Its protein is CASSWDRSPQGEAFF.

The count of this clone is one. The gene calls are TRBV19 and TRBJ2-7; TRBD2 aligns across 10 bases. Trimming took 8 bases from V and 6 from J; bases not matched to a gene: 13. The CDR3 consists of 15 residues. Germline CDR1 LNHDA, CDR2 SQIVND (reference sequence). This CDR3 reads CASSRMRGLASEQYF. CDR3 nucleotide sequence: TGTGCCAGTTCTCGAATGCGGGGACTAGCGAGCGAGCAGTACTTC.

The chain carries TRBV5-4 and TRBJ1-2; D uncertain. The CDR3 contains 14 residues. The V and J ends lost 0 bases and 4 bases respectively, with 10 bases between them. CDR1 and CDR2 (germline): SGHNT, YYREEE (reference sequence). The CDR3 DNA sequence: TGTGCCAGCAGCTTGGCCACAGTTGCCTATGGCTACACCTTC. Protein product: CASSLATVAYGYTF.

The chain employs TRBV6-4 and TRBJ1-2, with D hard to call. Germline CDR1 reads MRHNA; CDR2 reads SNTAGT. V lost 0 bases to trimming and J lost 4 bases, with 15 bases between them. This CDR3 comprises 16 residues. CDR3 sequence: CASSDSYSGASYGYTF. The CDR3 DNA sequence: TGTGCCAGCAGTGACTCATACTCGGGAGCAAGCTATGGCTACACCTTC.

This sequence joins TRBV19 and TRBJ1-5, with D perhaps matching TRBD1 (6 bases). V was pared by 3 bases and J by 8 bases, with 8 bases between. The CDR3 sequence is 12 residues long. Germline V lookup: CDR1 LNHDA, CDR2 SQIVND (reference sequence). CDR3 bases: TGTGCCAGTAGTATTGGGGGCGAGCCCCAGCATTTT. Translated, it gives CASSIGGEPQHF.

The rearrangement joins TRBV6-6 to TRBJ1-1, with D unresolved. Germline lookup yields CDR1 MNHNY and CDR2 SVGAGI (reference sequence). The CDR3 loop spans 14 amino acids. V was shortened by 5 bases and J by 1 base, with 11 bases between the two germline ends. The CDR3 coding sequence is TGTGCCAGCAGTAAAGAGACAAGGAACACTGAAGCTTTCTTT. Amino acid sequence: CASSKETRNTEAFF.

A remark on this clone: The junction differs from germline at one of its ends, possibly a read error. The V call is TRBV7-9, the J call TRBJ2-5; 9 bases match TRBD2. Germline CDR1 SEHNR, CDR2 FQNEAQ (reference sequence). The CDR3 covers 17 residues. In DNA form, the CDR3 reads TGTTCCAGCAGCTTAGTGCGGGGGGGGATGTATAGAGAGACCCAGTACTTC. Its protein is CSSSLVRGGMYRETQYF. Looking up the rest from reference TRBV7-9 and TRBJ2-5 gives the full variable domain: DTGVSQNPRHKITKRGQNVTFRCDPISEHNRLYWYRQTLGQGPEFLTYFQNEAQLEKSRLLSDRFSAERPKGSFSTLEIQRTEQGDSAMYLCSSSLVRGGMYRETQYFGPGTRLLVL.

This clone was picked up a small number of times. The chain joins TRBV11-3 to TRBJ1-1; possible D gene TRBD1, 5 bases. CDR3 length: 13 amino acids. Germline V CDR1 and CDR2: SGHNT, YENEEA. V was trimmed by 11 bases and J by 1 base, leaving 14 bases between them. The CDR3 loop reads CASRGAENTEAFF. The CDR3 DNA follows: TGTGCCTCCCGCGGGGCCGAGAACACTGAAGCTTTCTTT.

J is TRBJ2-7 and V is TRBV6-5; no definite D call. This CDR3 is built from 16 residues. Germline-derived CDR1 and CDR2 are MNHEY and SVGAGI. V shed 2 bases and J shed 4 bases, with 18 bases lying between them. The CDR3 here is CASSYAPSRKLYEQYF. The CDR3 DNA follows: TGTGCCAGCAGTTACGCACCGTCCAGGAAGTTATACGAGCAGTACTTC.

The chain links TRBV5-4 to TRBJ1-2; D possibly corresponds to TRBD1 (5 bases). Germline loops: CDR1 SGHNT, CDR2 YYREEE (reference sequence). V was cut by 3 bases and J by 2 bases, with 14 bases left in between. CDR3 length: 15 amino acids. CDR3 loop: CASSWMGGRNYGYTF. Written as DNA, the CDR3 is TGTGCCAGCAGCTGGATGGGGGGGAGGAACTATGGCTACACCTTC.

The chain recombines TRBV5-1 with TRBJ2-5; 8 nucleotides match TRBD1. V was clipped by 2 bases and J by 1 base; unmatched bases: 4. The CDR3 has 15 residues. CDR1 is SGHRS and CDR2 is YFSETQ in the germline V gene. The DNA of the CDR3 is TGCGCCAGCAGCTTAGGACAGGGCGGCCAAGAGACCCAGTACTTC. This gives the protein CASSLGQGGQETQYF.

The genes are TRBV15 and TRBJ1-1; D ambiguous. The CDR3 is 15 amino acids. Germline assignment: CDR1 LNHNV and CDR2 YYDKDF (reference sequence). V was cut by 0 bases and J by 1 base, with 9 bases left in between. CDR3 residues: CATSRDFGRNTEAFF. The DNA for the CDR3 is TGTGCCACCAGCAGAGATTTTGGGAGGAACACTGAAGCTTTCTTT.

This clone has only a few counts. The V gene is TRBV7-9, the J gene TRBJ2-3, with 8 bases lining up with TRBD1. Germline V gives CDR1 SEHNR, CDR2 FQNEAQ (reference sequence). The length of the CDR3 is 14 residues. V lost 6 bases to trimming and J lost 3 bases; unmatched junction nucleotides: 5. CDR3 DNA sequence: TGTGCCAGCAGGTTGACAGGGGTGACAGATACGCAGTATTTT. Protein: CASRLTGVTDTQYF.

V usage is TRBV7-9 and J usage is TRBJ1-3; D perhaps matches TRBD1 (5 bases). Trimming took 2 bases from V and 2 from J, leaving 7 bases between them. CDR1 is SEHNR and CDR2 is FQNEAQ in the germline V gene (reference sequence). The CDR3 consists of 14 residues. CDR3 protein: CASSLRGAGNTIYF. CDR3 nucleotide sequence: TGTGCCAGCAGCTTAAGGGGCGCTGGAAACACCATATATTTT.